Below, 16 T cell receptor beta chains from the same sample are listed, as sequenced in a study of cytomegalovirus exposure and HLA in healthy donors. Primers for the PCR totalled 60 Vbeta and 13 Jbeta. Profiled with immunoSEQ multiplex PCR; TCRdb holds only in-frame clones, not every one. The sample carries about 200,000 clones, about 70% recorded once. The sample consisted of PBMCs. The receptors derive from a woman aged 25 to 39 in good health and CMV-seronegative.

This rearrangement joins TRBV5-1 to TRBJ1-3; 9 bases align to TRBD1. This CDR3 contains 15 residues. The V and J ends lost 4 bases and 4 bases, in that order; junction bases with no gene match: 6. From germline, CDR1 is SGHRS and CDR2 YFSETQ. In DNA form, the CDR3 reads TGCGCCAGCAGCCCCGAGACAGGGGGAGGAAACACCATATATTTT. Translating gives CASSPETGGGNTIYF.

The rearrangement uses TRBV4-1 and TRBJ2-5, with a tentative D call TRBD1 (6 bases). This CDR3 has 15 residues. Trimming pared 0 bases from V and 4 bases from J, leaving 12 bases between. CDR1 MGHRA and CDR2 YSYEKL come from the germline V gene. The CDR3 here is CASSQERVGGETQYF. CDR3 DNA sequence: TGCGCCAGCAGCCAAGAGAGGGTAGGGGGAGAGACCCAGTACTTC.

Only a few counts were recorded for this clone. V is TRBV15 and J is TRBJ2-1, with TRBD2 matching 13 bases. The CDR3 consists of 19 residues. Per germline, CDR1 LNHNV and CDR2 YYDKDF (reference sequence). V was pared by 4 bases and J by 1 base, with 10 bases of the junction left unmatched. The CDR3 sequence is CATSKLGLAGVGSYNEQFF. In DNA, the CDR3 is TGTGCCACCAGCAAATTAGGACTAGCGGGAGTAGGGTCCTACAATGAGCAGTTCTTC.

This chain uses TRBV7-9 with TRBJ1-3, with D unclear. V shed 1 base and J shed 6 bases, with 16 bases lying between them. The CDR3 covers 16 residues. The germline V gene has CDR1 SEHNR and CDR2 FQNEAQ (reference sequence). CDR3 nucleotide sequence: TGTGCCAGCAGCTTAGTCCCACGGGGAATCGAAAACACCATATATTTT. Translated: CASSLVPRGIENTIYF.

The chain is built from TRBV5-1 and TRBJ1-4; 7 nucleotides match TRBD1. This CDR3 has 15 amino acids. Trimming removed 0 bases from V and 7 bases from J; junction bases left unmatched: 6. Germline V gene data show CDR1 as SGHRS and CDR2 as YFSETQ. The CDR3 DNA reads TGCGCCAGCAGCTTGGCGGGACAGTACACTGAAAAACTGTTTTTT. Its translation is CASSLAGQYTEKLFF. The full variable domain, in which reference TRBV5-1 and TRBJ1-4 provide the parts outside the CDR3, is KAGVTQTPRYLIKTRGQQVTLSCSPISGHRSVSWYQQTPGQGLQFLFEYFSETQRNKGNFPGRFSGRQFSNSRSEMNVSTLELGDSALYLCASSLAGQYTEKLFFGSGTQLSVL.

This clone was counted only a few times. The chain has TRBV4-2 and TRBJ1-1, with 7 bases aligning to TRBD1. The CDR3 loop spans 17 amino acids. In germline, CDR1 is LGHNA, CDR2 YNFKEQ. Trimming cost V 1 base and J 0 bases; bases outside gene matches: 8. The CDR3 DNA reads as TGTGCCAGCAGCCAAGGGGACAGTTTTATTATGAACACTGAAGCTTTCTTT. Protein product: CASSQGDSFIMNTEAFF.

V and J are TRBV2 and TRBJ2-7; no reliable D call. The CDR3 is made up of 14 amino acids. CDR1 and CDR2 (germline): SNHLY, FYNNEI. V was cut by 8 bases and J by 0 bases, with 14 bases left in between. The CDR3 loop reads CASVSGPNSYEQYF. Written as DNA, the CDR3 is TGTGCCAGCGTATCGGGTCCTAACTCCTACGAGCAGTACTTC.

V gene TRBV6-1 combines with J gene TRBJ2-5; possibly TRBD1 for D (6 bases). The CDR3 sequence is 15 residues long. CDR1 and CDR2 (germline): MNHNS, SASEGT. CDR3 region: CAIEARTRRGETQYF. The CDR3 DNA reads TGTGCTATCGAAGCGCGGACCAGAAGGGGGGAGACCCAGTACTTC.

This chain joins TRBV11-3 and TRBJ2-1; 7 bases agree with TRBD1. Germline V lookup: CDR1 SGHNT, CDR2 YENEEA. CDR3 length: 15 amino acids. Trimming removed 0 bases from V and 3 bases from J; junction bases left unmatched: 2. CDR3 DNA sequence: TGTGCCAGCAGCTTAGAAGGGGGCTTCTACAATGAGCAGTTCTTC. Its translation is CASSLEGGFYNEQFF.

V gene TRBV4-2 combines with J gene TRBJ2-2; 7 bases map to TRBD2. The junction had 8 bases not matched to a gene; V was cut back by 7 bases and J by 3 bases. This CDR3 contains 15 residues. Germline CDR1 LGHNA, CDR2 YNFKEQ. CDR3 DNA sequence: TGTGCCAGCACCACAGCGGGAATAGACACCGGGGAGCTGTTTTTT. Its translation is CASTTAGIDTGELFF.

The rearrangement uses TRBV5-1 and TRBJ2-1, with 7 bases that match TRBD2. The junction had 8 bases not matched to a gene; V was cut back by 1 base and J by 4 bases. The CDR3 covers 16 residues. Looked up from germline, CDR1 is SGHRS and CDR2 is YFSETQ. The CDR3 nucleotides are TGCGCCAGCAGCTTGTTGGGCGGGGGACTTTACAATGAGCAGTTCTTC. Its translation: CASSLLGGGLYNEQFF.

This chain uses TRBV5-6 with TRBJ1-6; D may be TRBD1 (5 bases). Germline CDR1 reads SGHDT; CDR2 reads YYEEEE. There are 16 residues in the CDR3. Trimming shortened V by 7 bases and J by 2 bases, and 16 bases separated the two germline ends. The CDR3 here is CASQLGGSTYNSPLHF. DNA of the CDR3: TGTGCCAGCCAATTGGGGGGATCGACCTATAATTCACCCCTCCACTTT.

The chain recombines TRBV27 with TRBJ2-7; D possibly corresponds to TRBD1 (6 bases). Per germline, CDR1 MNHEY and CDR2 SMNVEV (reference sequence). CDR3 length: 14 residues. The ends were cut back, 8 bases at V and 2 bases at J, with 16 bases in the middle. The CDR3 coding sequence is TGTGCCAGCTCGGGCACAGGGCGTACCTACGAGCAGTACTTC. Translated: CASSGTGRTYEQYF.

The CDR3: CASSYDAGNTGELFF. As DNA, the CDR3 is TGTGCCAGCAGTTACGACGCGGGAAACACCGGGGAGCTGTTTTTT. The rearrangement uses TRBV6-6 and TRBJ2-2; TRBD2 is a possible D gene (6 bases). This CDR3 has 15 residues. Trimming took 2 bases from V and 2 from J, leaving 9 bases between them. Germline CDR1 MNHNY, CDR2 SVGAGI (reference sequence).

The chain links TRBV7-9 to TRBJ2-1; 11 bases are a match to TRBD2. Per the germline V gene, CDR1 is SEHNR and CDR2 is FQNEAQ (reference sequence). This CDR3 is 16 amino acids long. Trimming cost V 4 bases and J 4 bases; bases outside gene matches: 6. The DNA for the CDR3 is TGTGCCAGCAGCTCTCGGACTAGCGGGCAGTACAATGAGCAGTTCTTC. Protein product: CASSSRTSGQYNEQFF.

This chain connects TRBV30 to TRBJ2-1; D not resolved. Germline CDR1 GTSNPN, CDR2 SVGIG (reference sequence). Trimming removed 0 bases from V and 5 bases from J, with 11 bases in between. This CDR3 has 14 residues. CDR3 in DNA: TGTGCCTGGAGTGTTGGTCTGTCTAACAATGAGCAGTTCTTC. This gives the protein CAWSVGLSNNEQFF. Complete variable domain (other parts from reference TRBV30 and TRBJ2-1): SQTIHQWPATLVQPVGSPLSLECTVEGTSNPNLYWYRQAAGRGLQLLFYSVGIGQISSEVPQNLSASRPQDRQFILSSKKLLLSDSGFYLCAWSVGLSNNEQFFGPGTRLTVL.